The 2 T cell receptor beta chains below were found in one sample sequenced in a study of cytomegalovirus exposure and HLA in healthy donors. The PCR contained 60 Vbeta and 13 Jbeta primers. Sequencing used immunoSEQ multiplex PCR; TCRdb keeps in-frame clones, though not all of them. The data hold some 130,000 clones, with over 60% observed a single time. Sequencing used PBMCs. The receptors derive from a man aged 25-45 years in good health and CMV-seronegative.

The genes are TRBV30 and TRBJ1-1; tentative D call: TRBD1 (6 bases). In germline, CDR1 is GTSNPN, CDR2 SVGIG (reference sequence). Trimming removed 6 bases from V and 10 bases from J, with 21 bases in between. This CDR3 contains 13 residues. The CDR3 here is CACGRDTLRGAFF. In nucleotides, the CDR3 is TGTGCCTGCGGCCGGGACACGCTTCGGGGAGCTTTCTTT. The full variable domain, in which reference TRBV30 and TRBJ1-1 provide the parts outside the CDR3, is SQTIHQWPATLVQPVGSPLSLECTVEGTSNPNLYWYRQAAGRGLQLLFYSVGIGQISSEVPQNLSASRPQDRQFILSSKKLLLSDSGFYLCACGRDTLRGAFFGQGTRLTVV.

This chain links TRBV6-5 with TRBJ2-5, with D possibly TRBD2 on 5 matching bases. Germline V gene sequence: CDR1 MNHEY, CDR2 SVGAGI. The CDR3 is 13 amino acids. Trimming pared 6 bases from V and 4 bases from J, leaving 12 bases between. The CDR3: CASSLLGGETQYF. The CDR3 nucleotides are TGTGCCAGCAGCCTACTAGGCGGAGAGACCCAGTACTTC.